The clone carrying this TCR beta chain occurred a few times. The antigen is undetermined. These data are taken from a study of T cells in Graves' hyperthyroidism and ophthalmopathy. Researchers took RNA transcripts and amplified the TCR beta CDR3 regions from them. HTBI primers were employed in a first-round RT-PCR of the TCR CDR3. TCRdb passed the multiplex PCR reads through MiXCR, listing each CDR3 protein once. Of about 660,000 distinct CDR3 sequences in the sample, roughly 45% were seen once. The CDR3 sequence is 14 residues long. Trimming stripped 0 bases from V and 2 bases from J, with 11 bases between. Germline V gene data show CDR1 as DFQATT and CDR2 as SNEGSKA (reference sequence). The study's findings and limits: The authors' 13 V-J model separated ophthalmopathy from stable hyperthyroidism. Peripheral blood also featured most of the thyroid clonotypes expanded above 0.001.

The sequence derives from an adult man with Graves' disease, either hyperthyroidism or ophthalmopathy (not recorded which). J is TRBJ2-7 and V is TRBV20-1; a possible D gene is TRBD1 (6 bases). The sample taken for sequencing was peripheral blood or thyroid tissue (not recorded which). CDR3 amino acids: CSARDIRTAYEQYF. The CDR3 coding sequence is TGCAGTGCTAGAGATATTAGGACAGCCTACGAGCAGTACTTC.